These 14 T cell receptor beta chains share one sample of origin, sequenced in a study of blood T cell repertoires in COVID-19 (dated by TCRdb to the early 2020s). Library preparation employed the immunoSEQ multiplex PCR assay. TCRdb re-hosts the immuneACCESS table, in-frame sequences only. Its copies lack some clones; in the studies checked, an unresolved V gene accounts for under half of them, and the cause for the rest is not known. Here the sample has just over 95,000 clones; approximately 90% occur a single time. The ten largest clones add up to approximately 5.1% of the sample. The sample was peripheral blood. These receptors originate from a man aged 50-60 years with acute or convalescent COVID-19.

The rearrangement joins TRBV4-1 to TRBJ1-5, with TRBD1 as a possible D gene (6 bases). Deletions cut 8 bases from V and 3 bases from J, with 17 bases between. The CDR3 length is 15 residues. Germline CDR1 and CDR2: MGHRA and YSYEKL. For the CDR3, the DNA is TGCGCCAGCGGATATGGCGGACAGACCAATCAGCCCCAGCATTTT. Translating it yields CASGYGGQTNQPQHF.

The chain links TRBV7-2 to TRBJ1-5, with 8 nucleotides matching TRBD1. This CDR3 comprises 17 residues. V lost 5 bases, J lost 5 bases, and 14 bases stayed unmatched. Germline V lookup: CDR1 SGHTA, CDR2 FQGNSA. CDR3 protein: CASSHFRGDRGHQPQHF. CDR3 bases: TGTGCCAGCAGCCATTTTAGGGGAGACAGGGGCCATCAGCCCCAGCATTTT.

The CDR3 loop reads CASSPSRGGADNEKLFF. CDR3 DNA: TGTGCCAGCTCACCAAGTCGGGGCGGGGCAGATAATGAAAAACTGTTTTTT. V is TRBV18 and J is TRBJ1-4; possibly TRBD1 for D (5 bases). The CDR3 sequence is 17 residues long. Looked up from germline, CDR1 is KGHSH and CDR2 is LQKENI. With 2 bases removed from V and 4 bases from J, the gap between germline ends came to 17 bases.

The CDR3 protein is CASSPTGQGTQYF. The CDR3, as DNA: TGTGCCAGCTCACCTACCGGGCAGGGGACCCAGTACTTC. The chain joins TRBV18 to TRBJ2-5; D might be TRBD1 (5 bases). Germline V gene data show CDR1 as KGHSH and CDR2 as LQKENI. The CDR3 covers 13 residues. V lost 3 bases, J lost 7 bases, and 12 bases lay in between.

The chain employs TRBV24-1 and TRBJ2-4; 10 positions agree with TRBD2. The germline gives CDR1 KGHDR, CDR2 SFDVKD. V trimming: 2 bases; J trimming: 2 bases; junction bases outside the gene matches: 14. The CDR3 consists of 20 residues. The CDR3 sequence: CATSDSRGGSSGRSKNIQYF. The CDR3 DNA sequence: TGTGCCACCAGTGATTCACGGGGGGGGTCTAGCGGGAGATCCAAAAACATTCAGTACTTC.

This clone appeared a single time. The chain carries TRBV3-1 (or the pseudogene TRBV3-2) and TRBJ2-2; D gene ambiguous. Germline values: CDR1 LGHDT, CDR2 YNNKEL (reference sequence). Deletions cut 1 base from V and 6 bases from J, with 9 bases between. The CDR3 totals 14 residues. The CDR3 protein is CASSQGLRSGELFF. CDR3 DNA: TGTGCCAGCAGCCAAGGACTTAGGTCCGGGGAGCTGTTTTTT.

The chain couples TRBV6-5 to TRBJ2-1, with D maybe TRBD1 (6 bases). CDR3 length: 11 residues. Trimming left V 7 bases short and J 10 bases short, with 11 bases between. CDR1 MNHEY and CDR2 SVGAGI come from the germline V gene. The CDR3 DNA is TGTGCCAGCACCACAGGGACCGAGCAGTTCTTC. Its protein is CASTTGTEQFF.

The chain recombines TRBV5-1 with TRBJ1-6; the match to TRBD1 covers 7 bases. Germline CDR1 reads SGHRS; CDR2 reads YFSETQ. CDR3 length equals 13 residues. Trimming took 5 bases from V and 8 from J; bases not matched to a gene: 4. CDR3 protein: CASRFDRDSPLHF. The CDR3 coding sequence is TGCGCCAGCAGGTTCGACAGGGATTCACCCCTCCACTTT.

The V gene is TRBV6-5, the J gene TRBJ2-5; possible D gene TRBD1, 6 bases. The CDR3 contains 16 residues. The germline V gene encodes CDR1 MNHEY and CDR2 SVGAGI. The V and J ends lost 0 bases and 5 bases respectively, with 16 bases between them. The CDR3 region has the DNA TGTGCCAGCAGTTACTCGGGGCAGGGGAGTTGGGAGACCCAGTACTTC. This sequence encodes CASSYSGQGSWETQYF.

The chain carries TRBV29-1 and TRBJ2-2, with a tentative D call TRBD2 (6 bases). Per the germline V gene, CDR1 is SQVTM and CDR2 is ANQGSEA. The CDR3 is made up of 13 amino acids. Trimming pared 3 bases from V and 2 bases from J, leaving 7 bases between. As DNA, the CDR3 is TGCAGCGTTGAGGGACTTAACACCGGGGAGCTGTTTTTT. Translated, it gives CSVEGLNTGELFF.

The chain recombines TRBV7-9 with TRBJ2-5; weak D call: TRBD2 (5 bases). CDR3 length: 14 amino acids. V lost 8 bases, J lost 5 bases, and 18 bases lay in between. Germline V gene sequence: CDR1 SEHNR, CDR2 FQNEAQ (reference sequence). The CDR3 region has the DNA TGTGCCAGCTCAGCTTCGGGGTCCGGGGAGACCCAGTACTTC. This encodes CASSASGSGETQYF.

This chain uses TRBV7-8 with TRBJ1-2; D might be TRBD1 (5 bases). CDR3 length equals 13 residues. Deletions cut 3 bases from V and 4 bases from J, with 9 bases between. Germline CDR1 reads SGHVS; CDR2 reads FQNEAQ. CDR3 nucleotides: TGTGCCAGCAGCTTGGGGGAGGGCTATGGCTACACCTTC. The encoded protein is CASSLGEGYGYTF.

The chain couples TRBV28 to TRBJ1-6, with 8 bases lining up with TRBD1. With V trimmed by 4 bases and J by 5 bases, 7 bases remained unmatched. There are 16 residues in the CDR3. Germline V gives CDR1 MDHEN, CDR2 SYDVKM. This chain's CDR3 is CASSYDRGRHNSPLHF. CDR3 nucleotides: TGTGCCAGCAGTTACGACAGGGGTCGTCATAATTCACCCCTCCACTTT.

The genes are TRBV7-8 and TRBJ1-5; 8 bases are a match to TRBD1. The V segment lost 3 bases and the J segment 7 bases; nucleotides outside the gene matches: 14. Germline lookup yields CDR1 SGHVS and CDR2 FQNEAQ. CDR3 length equals 17 residues. The CDR3 nucleotides are TGTGCCAGCAGCTTCAGCTCCGGGACAGGAGTAGGACAGCCCCAGCATTTT. It specifies CASSFSSGTGVGQPQHF.